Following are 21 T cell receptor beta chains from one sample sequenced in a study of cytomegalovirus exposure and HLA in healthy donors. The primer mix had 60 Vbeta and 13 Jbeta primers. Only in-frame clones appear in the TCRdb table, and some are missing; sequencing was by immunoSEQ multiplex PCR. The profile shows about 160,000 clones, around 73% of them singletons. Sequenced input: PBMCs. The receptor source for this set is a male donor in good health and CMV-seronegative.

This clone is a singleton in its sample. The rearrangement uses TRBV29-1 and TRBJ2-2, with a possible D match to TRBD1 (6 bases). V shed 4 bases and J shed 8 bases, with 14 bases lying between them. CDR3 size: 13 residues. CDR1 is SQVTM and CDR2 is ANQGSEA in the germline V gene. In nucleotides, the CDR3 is TGCAGCGTTGCCCGGTCAGGGGCAGGGGAGCTGTTTTTT. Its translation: CSVARSGAGELFF.

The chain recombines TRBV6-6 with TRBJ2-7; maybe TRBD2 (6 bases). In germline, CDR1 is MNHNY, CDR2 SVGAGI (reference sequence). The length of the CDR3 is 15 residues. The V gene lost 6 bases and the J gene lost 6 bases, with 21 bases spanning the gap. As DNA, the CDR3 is TGTGCCAGCAGCCCCGCTGGGGGGAAGATCGGCGAGCAGTACTTC. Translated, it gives CASSPAGGKIGEQYF.

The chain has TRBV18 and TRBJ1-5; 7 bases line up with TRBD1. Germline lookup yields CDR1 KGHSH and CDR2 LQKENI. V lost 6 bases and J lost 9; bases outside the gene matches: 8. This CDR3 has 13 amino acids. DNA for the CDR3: TGTGCCAGCTCCCCTGACAGGGATTTGCCCCAGCATTTT. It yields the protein CASSPDRDLPQHF. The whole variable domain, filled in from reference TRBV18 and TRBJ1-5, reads NAGVMQNPRHLVRRRGQEARLRCSPMKGHSHVYWYRQLPEEGLKFMVYLQKENIIDESGMPKERFSAEFPKEGPSILRIQQVVRGDSAAYFCASSPDRDLPQHFGDGTRLSIL.

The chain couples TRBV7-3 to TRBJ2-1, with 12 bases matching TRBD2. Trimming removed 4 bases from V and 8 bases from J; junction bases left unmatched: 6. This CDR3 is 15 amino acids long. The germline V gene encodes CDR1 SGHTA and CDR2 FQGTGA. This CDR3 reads CASSSSSGGVDEQFF. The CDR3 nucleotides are TGTGCCAGCAGCTCCTCTAGCGGGGGGGTTGATGAGCAGTTCTTC.

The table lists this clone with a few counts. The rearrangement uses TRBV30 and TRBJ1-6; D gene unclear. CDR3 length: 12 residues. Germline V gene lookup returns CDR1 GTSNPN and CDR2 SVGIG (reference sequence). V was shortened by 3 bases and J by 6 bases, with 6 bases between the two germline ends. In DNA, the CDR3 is TGTGCCTGGAGCTCTATTAATTCACCCCTCCACTTT. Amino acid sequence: CAWSSINSPLHF. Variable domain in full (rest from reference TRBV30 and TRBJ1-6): SQTIHQWPATLVQPVGSPLSLECTVEGTSNPNLYWYRQAAGRGLQLLFYSVGIGQISSEVPQNLSASRPQDRQFILSSKKLLLSDSGFYLCAWSSINSPLHFGNGTRLTVT.

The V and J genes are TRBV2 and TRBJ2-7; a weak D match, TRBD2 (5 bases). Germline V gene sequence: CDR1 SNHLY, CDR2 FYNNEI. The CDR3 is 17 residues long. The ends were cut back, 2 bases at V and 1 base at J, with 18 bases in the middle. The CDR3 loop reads CASSESRTRRQSYEQYF. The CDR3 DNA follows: TGTGCCAGCAGTGAATCCCGGACTCGACGACAATCCTACGAGCAGTACTTC.

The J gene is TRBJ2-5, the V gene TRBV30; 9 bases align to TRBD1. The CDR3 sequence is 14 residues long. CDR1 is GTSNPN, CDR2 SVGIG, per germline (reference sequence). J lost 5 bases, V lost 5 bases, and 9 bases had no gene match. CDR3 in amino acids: CAWGGQGSLETQYF. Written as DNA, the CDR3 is TGTGCCTGGGGAGGACAGGGGTCACTCGAGACCCAGTACTTC.

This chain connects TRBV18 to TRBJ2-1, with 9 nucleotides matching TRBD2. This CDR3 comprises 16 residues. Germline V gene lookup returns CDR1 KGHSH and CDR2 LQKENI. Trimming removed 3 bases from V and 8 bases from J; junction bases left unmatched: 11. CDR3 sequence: CASSPAGGLRVYEQFF. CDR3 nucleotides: TGTGCCAGCTCACCGGCGGGGGGGCTGAGGGTCTATGAGCAGTTCTTC.

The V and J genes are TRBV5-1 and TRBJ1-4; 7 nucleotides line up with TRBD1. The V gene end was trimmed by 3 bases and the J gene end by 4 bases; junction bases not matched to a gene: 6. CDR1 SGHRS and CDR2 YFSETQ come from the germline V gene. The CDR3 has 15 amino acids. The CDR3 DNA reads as TGCGCCAGCAGCTCGACCGGGACAGTTAATGAAAAACTGTTTTTT. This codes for CASSSTGTVNEKLFF.

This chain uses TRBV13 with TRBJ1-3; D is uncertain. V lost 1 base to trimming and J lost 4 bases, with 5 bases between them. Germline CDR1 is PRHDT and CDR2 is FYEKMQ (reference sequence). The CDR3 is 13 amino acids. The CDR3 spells CASSLAQGNTIYF. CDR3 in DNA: TGTGCCAGCAGCTTAGCACAAGGAAACACCATATATTTT.

The CDR3 is CASSSGSGSITDTQYF. CDR3 coding DNA: TGTGCCAGCAGTTCAGGTAGCGGGTCCATAACAGATACGCAGTATTTT. The chain recombines TRBV2 with TRBJ2-3; 7 nucleotides align to TRBD2. The V gene's germline CDR1 is SNHLY and CDR2 FYNNEI. This CDR3 has 16 residues. The V gene end was trimmed by 5 bases and the J gene end by 3 bases; junction bases not matched to a gene: 11.

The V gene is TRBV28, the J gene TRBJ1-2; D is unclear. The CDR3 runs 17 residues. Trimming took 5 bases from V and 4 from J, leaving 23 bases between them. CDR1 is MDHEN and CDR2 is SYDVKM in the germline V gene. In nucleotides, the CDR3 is TGTGCCAGCAGTCCAACCTCTCTTGGTCGATTACTCTATGGCTACACCTTC. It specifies CASSPTSLGRLLYGYTF.

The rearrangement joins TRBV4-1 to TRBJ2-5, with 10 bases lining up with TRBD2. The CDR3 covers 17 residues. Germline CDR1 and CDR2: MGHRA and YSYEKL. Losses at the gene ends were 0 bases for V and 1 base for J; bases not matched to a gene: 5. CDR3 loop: CASSQEGGLAAQETQYF. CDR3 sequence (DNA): TGCGCCAGCAGCCAAGAGGGAGGACTAGCGGCCCAAGAGACCCAGTACTTC.

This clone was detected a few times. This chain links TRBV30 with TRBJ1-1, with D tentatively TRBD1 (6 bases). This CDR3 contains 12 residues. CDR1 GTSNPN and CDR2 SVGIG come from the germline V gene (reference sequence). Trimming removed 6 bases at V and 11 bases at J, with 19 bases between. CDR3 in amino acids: CACTLGGRKAFF. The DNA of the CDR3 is TGTGCCTGCACTCTCGGGGGGCGCAAGGCTTTCTTT.

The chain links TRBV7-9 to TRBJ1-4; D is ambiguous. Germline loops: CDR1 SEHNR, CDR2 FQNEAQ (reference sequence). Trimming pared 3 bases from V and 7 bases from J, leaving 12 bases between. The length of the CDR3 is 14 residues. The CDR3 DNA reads TGTGCCAGCAGCTTCATGGAGGGAGGTGAAAAACTGTTTTTT. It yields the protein CASSFMEGGEKLFF.

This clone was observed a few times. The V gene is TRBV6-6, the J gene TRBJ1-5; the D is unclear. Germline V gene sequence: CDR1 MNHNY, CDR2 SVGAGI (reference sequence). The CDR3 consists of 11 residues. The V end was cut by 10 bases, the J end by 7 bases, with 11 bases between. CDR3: CATSSRQPQHF. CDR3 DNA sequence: TGTGCCACCTCATCGAGACAGCCCCAGCATTTT.

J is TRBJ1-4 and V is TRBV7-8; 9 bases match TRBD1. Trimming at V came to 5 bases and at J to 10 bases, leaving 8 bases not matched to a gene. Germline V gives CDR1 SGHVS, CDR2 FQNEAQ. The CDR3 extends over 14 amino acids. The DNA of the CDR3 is TGTGCCAGCAGCCCGGGACAGGGATTCGGAAAACTGTTTTTT. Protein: CASSPGQGFGKLFF. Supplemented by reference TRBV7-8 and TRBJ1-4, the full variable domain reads GAGVSQSPRYKVAKRGQDVALRCDPISGHVSLFWYQQALGQGPEFLTYFQNEAQLDKSGLPSDRFFAERPEGSVSTLKIQRTQQEDSAVYLCASSPGQGFGKLFFGSGTQLSVL.

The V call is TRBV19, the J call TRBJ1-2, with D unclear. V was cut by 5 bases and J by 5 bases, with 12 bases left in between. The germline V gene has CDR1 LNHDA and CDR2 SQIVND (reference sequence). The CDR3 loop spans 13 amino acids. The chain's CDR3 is CASSLLPSYGYTF. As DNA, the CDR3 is TGTGCCAGTAGTTTACTTCCCTCTTATGGCTACACCTTC. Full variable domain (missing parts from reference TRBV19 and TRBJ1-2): DGGITQSPKYLFRKEGQNVTLSCEQNLNHDAMYWYRQDPGQGLRLIYYSQIVNDFQKGDIAEGYSVSREKKESFPLTVTSAQKNPTAFYLCASSLLPSYGYTFGSGTRLTVV.

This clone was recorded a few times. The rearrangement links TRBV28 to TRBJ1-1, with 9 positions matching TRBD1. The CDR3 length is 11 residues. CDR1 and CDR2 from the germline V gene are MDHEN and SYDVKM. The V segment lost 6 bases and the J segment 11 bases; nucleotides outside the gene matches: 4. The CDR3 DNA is TGTGCCAGCAGCAGGACAGGGGCCGCTTTCTTT. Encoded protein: CASSRTGAAFF.

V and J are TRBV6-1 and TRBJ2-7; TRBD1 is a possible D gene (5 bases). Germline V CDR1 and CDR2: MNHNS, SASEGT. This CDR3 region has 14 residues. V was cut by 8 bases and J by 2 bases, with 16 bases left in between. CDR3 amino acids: CASYGHDPPYEQYF. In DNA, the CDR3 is TGTGCCAGCTACGGACACGACCCTCCCTACGAGCAGTACTTC.

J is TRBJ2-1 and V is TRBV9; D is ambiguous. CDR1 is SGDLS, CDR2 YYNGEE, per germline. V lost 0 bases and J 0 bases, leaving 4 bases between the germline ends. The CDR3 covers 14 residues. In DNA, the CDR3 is TGTGCCAGCAGCGTAGGAGACTCCTACAATGAGCAGTTCTTC. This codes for CASSVGDSYNEQFF.